This T cell receptor (beta chain) was sequenced in a study of shared clonotypes between healthy human individuals. At the level of the study: The donor group consisted of two women and a few men, aged 18 to 49. Findings of the study overall: The represented genetic and exposure-history diversity was limited by the small number of donors.

Germline V lookup: CDR1 MNHEY, CDR2 SMNVEV (reference sequence). The CDR3 runs to 16 residues. Germline trimming cut 2 bases from V and 10 bases from J; bases unmatched to any gene: 9. In the case of this clone: Its target is not known.

Naive CD8 populations comprised CD45RO-negative cells positively selected for CCR7, excluding terminally differentiated effector memory CD45RA+ cells. An even split of each subset's genomic DNA across several immunoSEQ plates was performed. In the original workflow: In the immunoSEQ data, sequences were junction-only and lacked quality scores, so filtering differed. TCRdb's copy holds only in-frame clones and misses some; the assay was immunoSEQ multiplex PCR. V, J and clone size derive from that table, while D and trimming were established from the DNA sequence. The sample gives hundreds of thousands of clones, around 96% of which show up once; about 0.11% is in the top ten.

This rearrangement joins TRBV27 to TRBJ2-1; 12 positions match TRBD2. Sequenced sample: naive CD8+ T cells sorted from blood. This TCR came from a woman between 25 and 40 years old in good health. The CDR3 spells CASSLMLAGGPGEQFF. CDR3 coding DNA: TGTGCCAGCAGTTTAATGCTAGCGGGAGGGCCGGGAGAGCAGTTCTTC.